A single sample is the source of the 27 T cell receptor beta chains below, sequenced in a study of shared clonotypes between healthy human individuals. This table comes from immunoSEQ multiplex PCR, and its TCRdb copy is limited to in-frame clones, with some not included. Seen here are roughly 1 million clones, 70% to 80% observed once, and the top ten hold 1.5%. Sample: memory CD4+ T cells sorted from blood. Subset denoted: CD45RA-negative fraction. These receptors were taken from a young man in good health.

V gene TRBV18 combines with J gene TRBJ1-4; D is unresolved. The CDR3 totals 16 residues. Germline V gene data show CDR1 as KGHSH and CDR2 as LQKENI. V was pared by 6 bases and J by 2 bases, with 16 bases between. The CDR3 loop reads CASSLDQPRTNEKLFF. The CDR3 DNA follows: TGTGCCAGCTCTCTCGACCAGCCGAGGACTAATGAAAAACTGTTTTTT.

Note on this clone: The same CDR3 arises from other DNA sequences in this sample as well. This chain joins TRBV30 and TRBJ2-5; D gene uncertain. CDR3 length: 13 residues. V was cut by 0 bases and J by 4 bases, with 9 bases left in between. Germline V gives CDR1 GTSNPN, CDR2 SVGIG (reference sequence). The CDR3 DNA sequence: TGTGCCTGGAGTGTCGGGCGTGGAGAGACCCAGTACTTC. Translated, it gives CAWSVGRGETQYF.

The genes are TRBV28 and TRBJ2-3; 7 positions match TRBD2. The CDR3 has 16 amino acids. Germline values: CDR1 MDHEN, CDR2 SYDVKM. J gave up 7 bases and V 5 bases, and 15 bases lay outside the gene matches. The CDR3, as DNA: TGTGCCAGCAGTCCCTTGGAGCGGGGCTCCTCACATACGCAGTATTTT. The encoded protein is CASSPLERGSSHTQYF.

This clone occurred many times. The genes are TRBV18 and TRBJ1-5; D may be TRBD1 (5 bases). CDR3 length: 14 amino acids. The germline V gene encodes CDR1 KGHSH and CDR2 LQKENI. The V end was cut by 6 bases, the J end by 2 bases, with 11 bases between. CDR3 region: CASSWGDGNQPQHF. The CDR3 coding sequence is TGTGCCAGCTCTTGGGGGGACGGCAATCAGCCCCAGCATTTT.

The chain employs TRBV7-2 and TRBJ2-1; 7 nucleotides align to TRBD2. The germline V gene encodes CDR1 SGHTA and CDR2 FQGNSA. Germline trimming cut 6 bases from V and 5 bases from J; bases unmatched to any gene: 4. This CDR3 region has 13 residues. This CDR3 reads CASSWGGNNEQFF. The CDR3 nucleotides are TGTGCCAGCAGTTGGGGGGGAAACAATGAGCAGTTCTTC.

The chain employs TRBV5-5 and TRBJ2-1, with D perhaps assigned TRBD1 or TRBD2 (5 bases each). Trimming took 4 bases from V and 4 from J, leaving 12 bases between them. This CDR3 has 14 amino acids. Germline V gives CDR1 SGHKS, CDR2 YYEKEE (reference sequence). The DNA for the CDR3 is TGTGCCAGCAGCCAGACGGGGCTTTACAATGAGCAGTTCTTC. Translated: CASSQTGLYNEQFF. Variable domain in full (rest from reference TRBV5-5 and TRBJ2-1): DAGVTQSPTHLIKTRGQQVTLRCSPISGHKSVSWYQQVLGQGPQFIFQYYEKEERGRGNFPDRFSARQFPNYSSELNVNALLLGDSALYLCASSQTGLYNEQFFGPGTRLTVL.

The rearrangement joins TRBV4-1 to TRBJ2-6; TRBD1 might be the D (5 bases). CDR3 size: 16 residues. The V gene lost 6 bases and the J gene lost 4 bases, with 16 bases spanning the gap. Germline V gene lookup returns CDR1 MGHRA and CDR2 YSYEKL. The CDR3 is CASRPFTGIGANVLTF. Written as DNA, the CDR3 is TGCGCCAGCAGACCTTTCACAGGTATAGGGGCCAACGTCCTGACTTTC.

The chain joins TRBV7-9 to TRBJ2-7; the match to TRBD1 covers 10 bases. This CDR3 spans 15 amino acids. V shed 3 bases and J 2 bases; nucleotides not matched to a gene: 4. Germline V gives CDR1 SEHNR, CDR2 FQNEAQ (reference sequence). The CDR3 loop is CASSLGQGLTYEQYF. CDR3 DNA sequence: TGTGCCAGCAGCTTGGGACAGGGGTTAACCTACGAGCAGTACTTC.

This clone was counted at least ten times. The rearrangement links TRBV4-1 to TRBJ2-7; 7 bases map to TRBD2. The CDR3 has 15 amino acids. Looked up from germline, CDR1 is MGHRA and CDR2 is YSYEKL. V lost 0 bases to trimming and J lost 2 bases; unmatched junction nucleotides: 4. CDR3 region: CASSQDQGRAYEQYF. CDR3 coding DNA: TGCGCCAGCAGCCAAGATCAAGGGAGGGCCTACGAGCAGTACTTC.

This chain's CDR3 is CASSPRGDGGYGYTF. Written as DNA, the CDR3 is TGTGCCAGCAGCCCAAGGGGGGACGGCGGCTATGGCTACACCTTC. This chain connects TRBV7-8 to TRBJ1-2, with D perhaps matching TRBD1 (6 bases). V gave up 5 bases and J gave up 4 bases, with 17 bases separating them. CDR3 size: 15 residues. From germline, CDR1 is SGHVS and CDR2 FQNEAQ.

V usage is TRBV18 and J usage is TRBJ2-1; 8 nucleotides agree with TRBD1. With 3 bases clipped from V and 11 bases from J, the junction kept 9 bases outside the gene matches. This CDR3 has 14 amino acids. Germline assignment: CDR1 KGHSH and CDR2 LQKENI. The CDR3 DNA reads as TGTGCCAGCTCACCCTACGAGACAGGGGTTAAGCAGTTCTTC. Its protein product is CASSPYETGVKQFF.

This clone has only a few counts. This chain links TRBV5-1 with TRBJ2-1; D is unclear. CDR3 length: 14 amino acids. Germline-derived CDR1 and CDR2 are SGHRS and YFSETQ. Trimming pared 0 bases from V and 2 bases from J, leaving 6 bases between. The CDR3, as DNA: TGCGCCAGCAGCTTGGAACGAGCCTACAATGAGCAGTTCTTC. Translation: CASSLERAYNEQFF.

The chain links TRBV6-1 to TRBJ2-7, with D tentatively TRBD1 or TRBD2 (5 bases each). The V end lost 5 bases, the J end lost 3 bases, and 8 bases lay between the germline ends. The CDR3 is 12 amino acids. Germline V gives CDR1 MNHNS, CDR2 SASEGT. The CDR3 region is CASSRDGYEQYF. The CDR3 bases are TGTGCCAGCAGTCGGGACGGCTACGAGCAGTACTTC.

V usage is TRBV10-2 and J usage is TRBJ2-2; 10 nucleotides align to TRBD1. Looked up from germline, CDR1 is WSHSY and CDR2 is SAAADI. V lost 11 bases to trimming and J lost 5 bases; unmatched junction nucleotides: 11. The CDR3 totals 15 residues. The CDR3 loop is CAGRKGQGSTGELFF. CDR3 sequence (DNA): TGCGCCGGGCGTAAGGGACAGGGGTCGACCGGGGAGCTGTTTTTT.

In regard to this clone: Only one base separates this from a far larger clonotype, so it likely reflects a read error. CDR3 in amino acids: CASNPLTGGGNSPLYF. The DNA for the CDR3 is TGTGCCAGTAACCCCCTGACAGGGGGAGGTAATTCACCCCTCTACTTT. The V and J genes are TRBV19 and TRBJ1-6; the match to TRBD1 covers 9 bases. CDR3 length: 16 amino acids. CDR1 LNHDA and CDR2 SQIVND come from the germline V gene (reference sequence).

Note on this clone: This may come from a read error, since a much larger clone is one base off. This sample includes further DNA sequences coding for the same CDR3. V is TRBV5-6 and J is TRBJ1-1; D is unclear. The V end lost 1 base, the J end lost 2 bases, and 0 bases lay between the germline ends. The CDR3 has 11 residues. In germline, CDR1 is SGHDT, CDR2 YYEEEE. CDR3 in amino acids: CASSLNTEAFF. CDR3 nucleotides: TGTGCCAGCAGCTTGAACACTGAAGCTTTCTTT.

The V call is TRBV7-3, the J call TRBJ2-1, with D uncertain. The germline gives CDR1 SGHTA, CDR2 FQGTGA. CDR3 length: 15 residues. With 2 bases removed from V and 6 bases from J, the gap between germline ends came to 14 bases. CDR3 in amino acids: CASSLFWGSGNEQFF. DNA for the CDR3: TGTGCCAGCAGCTTATTTTGGGGTAGTGGCAATGAGCAGTTCTTC. Based on the CDR3 plus reference TRBV7-3 and TRBJ2-1, the full variable domain is GAGVSQTPSNKVTEKGKYVELRCDPISGHTALYWYRQSLGQGPEFLIYFQGTGAADDSGLPNDRFFAVRPEGSVSTLKIQRTERGDSAVYLCASSLFWGSGNEQFFGPGTRLTVL.

The CDR3 sequence is CASSGLTSPPTDTQYF. The DNA of the CDR3 is TGTGCCAGCAGCGGGTTGACTAGCCCACCCACAGATACGCAGTATTTT. The V gene is TRBV21-1, the J gene TRBJ2-3; the table's D gene call, TRBD2, was not cross checked with the DNA. TRBV21-1 is deemed a pseudogene. The CDR3 spans 16 residues.

The chain is built from TRBV7-2 and TRBJ2-3; 10 nucleotides agree with TRBD1. From germline, CDR1 is SGHTA and CDR2 FQGNSA. J gave up 2 bases and V 5 bases, and 7 bases lay outside the gene matches. The CDR3 loop spans 16 amino acids. Here the CDR3 DNA reads TGTGCCAGCAGCCCCGGGGGGACAGGGGTCACAGATACGCAGTATTTT. It is translated as CASSPGGTGVTDTQYF.

This chain connects TRBV6-5 to TRBJ1-1; weak D call: TRBD1 (5 bases). Germline V gene sequence: CDR1 MNHEY, CDR2 SVGAGI. This CDR3 contains 13 residues. V was cut by 7 bases and J by 4 bases, with 13 bases left in between. CDR3 sequence: CASIKGGGTEAFF. The CDR3 DNA reads as TGTGCCAGCATCAAGGGTGGGGGCACTGAAGCTTTCTTT.

About this clone: Other nucleotide sequences from this sample produce the same CDR3. The chain joins TRBV6-1 to TRBJ2-3; TRBD1 matches 7 bases. V was pared by 8 bases and J by 3 bases, with 5 bases of the junction left unmatched. Germline assignment: CDR1 MNHNS and CDR2 SASEGT. CDR3 length equals 13 residues. The CDR3 DNA sequence: TGTGCCAGCCGTCGGACAGGAACAGATACGCAGTATTTT. It codes for CASRRTGTDTQYF.

The CDR3 DNA follows: TGCGCCAGCAGGAAAACCGGGACTACAGTCACTGAAGCTTTCTTT. Its translation is CASRKTGTTVTEAFF. The chain links TRBV10-2 to TRBJ1-1; D might be TRBD1 (5 bases). The CDR3 extends over 15 amino acids. Trimming cost V 6 bases and J 4 bases, with 18 bases left between them. Germline CDR1 and CDR2: WSHSY and SAAADI.

This clone was counted once. This sequence joins TRBV19 and TRBJ1-5; a weak D match, TRBD1 (5 bases). Deletions cut 6 bases from V and 0 bases from J, with 12 bases between. The length of the CDR3 is 15 residues. The V gene's germline CDR1 is LNHDA and CDR2 SQIVND (reference sequence). The CDR3 loop reads CASRDKPHSNQPQHF. CDR3 DNA: TGTGCCAGTAGGGACAAGCCCCATAGCAATCAGCCCCAGCATTTT. Full variable domain (rest looked up from reference TRBV19 and TRBJ1-5): DGGITQSPKYLFRKEGQNVTLSCEQNLNHDAMYWYRQDPGQGLRLIYYSQIVNDFQKGDIAEGYSVSREKKESFPLTVTSAQKNPTAFYLCASRDKPHSNQPQHFGDGTRLSIL.

The rearrangement uses TRBV28 and TRBJ1-2; perhaps TRBD1 as D (6 bases). V gave up 1 base and J gave up 8 bases, with 17 bases separating them. The CDR3 has 15 amino acids. Germline V gives CDR1 MDHEN, CDR2 SYDVKM. The CDR3 sequence: CASSLLQGWARGYTF. As DNA, the CDR3 is TGTGCCAGCAGTTTATTACAGGGTTGGGCTCGGGGCTACACCTTC.

This chain uses TRBV4-3 with TRBJ1-5; 7 bases map to TRBD1. V lost 1 base, J lost 1 base, and 16 bases stayed unmatched. CDR3 length: 20 amino acids. The germline gives CDR1 LGHNA, CDR2 YSLEER. For the CDR3, the DNA is TGCGCCAGCAGCCAAGTGGATGGACAGGAACCCGATGGAAGCAATCAGCCCCAGCATTTT. Translation: CASSQVDGQEPDGSNQPQHF.

This clone was detected ten times or more. The chain carries TRBV10-3 and TRBJ2-1, with 16 bases lining up with TRBD2. V trimming: 10 bases; J trimming: 6 bases; junction bases outside the gene matches: 15. Germline V gene sequence: CDR1 ENHRY, CDR2 SYGVKD. There are 18 residues in the CDR3. CDR3 sequence (DNA): TGTGCCACCCAGGGACTAGCGGGAGGGGCCATGAGGTCCAATGAGCAGTTCTTC. This encodes CATQGLAGGAMRSNEQFF.

The V and J genes are TRBV5-6 and TRBJ2-4; 14 positions match TRBD2. Trimming took 4 bases from V and 0 from J; bases not matched to a gene: 6. CDR1 is SGHDT, CDR2 YYEEEE, per germline. The CDR3 extends over 18 amino acids. In DNA, the CDR3 is TGTGCCAGCAGCGTTACGGGACTAGCGGGAGAAGCCAAAAACATTCAGTACTTC. Translating gives CASSVTGLAGEAKNIQYF.